These T cell receptor beta chains were read from a single sample in a study of blood T cell repertoires in COVID-19. Method: immunoSEQ multiplex PCR; TCRdb's copy keeps in-frame clones and lacks some. Among 200,000 to 250,000 clones listed, around 83% were seen once. The sequencing sample was made of peripheral blood. All receptors come from a man aged 50 to 59 with active or convalescent COVID-19. Each CDR3 is given with its conserved first and last residue. The D gene is left open where the match is weak. Where a row states a size, it is once, few, many or the class of an expanded clone; other rows omit it.

v_gene,d_gene,j_gene,abundance,CDR3nt,CDR3aa
TRBV5-6,TRBD1,TRBJ1-2,.,TGTGCCAGCAGCCCGTGGCCAGGGGGCATAAAGGGCTACACCTTC,CASSPWPGGIKGYTF
TRBV10-3,.,TRBJ2-5,.,TGTGCCATCAGTGAGAGGGGGGGGAGGGAGACCCAGTACTTC,CAISERGGRETQYF
TRBV18,.,TRBJ1-2,.,TGTGCCAGCTCACCCTCGGGGGGGGACTATGGCTACACCTTC,CASSPSGGDYGYTF
TRBV4-2,.,TRBJ1-1,.,TGTGCCAGCAGCCATCGGAGGAACACTGAAGCTTTCTTT,CASSHRRNTEAFF
TRBV5-1,TRBD1,TRBJ1-6,.,TGCGCCAGCAGCCGTCGGACAGGGACTAATTCACCCCTCCACTTT,CASSRRTGTNSPLHF
TRBV7-3,.,TRBJ2-1,few,TGTGCCAGCAGCTTGGAGGCGGGACGGGCTCTCTCCTACAATGAGCAGTTCTTC,CASSLEAGRALSYNEQFF
TRBV29-1,.,TRBJ1-2,once,TGCAGCGTTTCCGACAGCCCCTATGGCTACACCTTC,CSVSDSPYGYTF
TRBV7-9,TRBD2,TRBJ2-7,few,TGTGCCAGCAGCTCAGGGAGGGCCTACGAGCAGTACTTC,CASSSGRAYEQYF
TRBV11-2,.,TRBJ1-3,.,TGTGCCAGCAGCTTAGGACAGAGATGGAACACCATATATTTT,CASSLGQRWNTIYF
TRBV28,TRBD1,TRBJ1-1,.,TGTGCCAGCAGCCATATTGACAGGGAGAACACTGAAGCTTTCTTT,CASSHIDRENTEAFF
TRBV6-5,.,TRBJ1-1,.,TGTGCCAGCAGTTACCCAGGAGGCACTGAAGCTTTCTTT,CASSYPGGTEAFF
TRBV28,TRBD1,TRBJ1-5,.,TGTGCCAGCATGAGGACAGGGGGCTATCAGCCCCAGCATTTT,CASMRTGGYQPQHF
TRBV6-5,TRBD1,TRBJ1-1,.,TGTGCCAGCAGTACGACAGGGGGAAGAACTGAAGCTTTCTTT,CASSTTGGRTEAFF
TRBV5-8,.,TRBJ1-1,once,TGTGCCAGCAGCTTGCTCGGGAAGGGTTACACTGAAGCTTTCTTT,CASSLLGKGYTEAFF
TRBV27,.,TRBJ1-1,.,TGTGCCAGCAGTCGGGGGGTCGAGGCTTTCTTT,CASSRGVEAFF
TRBV28,TRBD1,TRBJ1-1,.,TGTGCCAGCAGTTCTCCGACAGGGCCCTACACTGAAGCTTTCTTT,CASSSPTGPYTEAFF
TRBV9,.,TRBJ2-2,.,TGTGCCAGCCGCAGGGGTAACGGGGAGCTGTTTTTT,CASRRGNGELFF